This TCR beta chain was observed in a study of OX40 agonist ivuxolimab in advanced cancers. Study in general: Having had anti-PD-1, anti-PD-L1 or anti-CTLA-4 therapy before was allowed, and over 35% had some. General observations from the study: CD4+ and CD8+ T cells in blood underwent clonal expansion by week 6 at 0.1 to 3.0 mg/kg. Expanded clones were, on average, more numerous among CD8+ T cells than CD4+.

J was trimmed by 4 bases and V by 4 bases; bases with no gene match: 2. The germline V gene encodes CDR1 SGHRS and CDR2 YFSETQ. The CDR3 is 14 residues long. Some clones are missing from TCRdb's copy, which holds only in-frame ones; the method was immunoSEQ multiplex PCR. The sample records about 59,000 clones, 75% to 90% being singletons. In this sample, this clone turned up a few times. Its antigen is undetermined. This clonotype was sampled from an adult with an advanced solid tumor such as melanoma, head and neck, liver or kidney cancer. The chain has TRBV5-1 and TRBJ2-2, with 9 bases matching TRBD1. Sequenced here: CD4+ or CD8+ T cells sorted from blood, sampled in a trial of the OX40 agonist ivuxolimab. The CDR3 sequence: CASSDRGATGELFF. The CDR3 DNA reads TGCGCCAGCAGCGACAGGGGGGCCACCGGGGAGCTGTTTTTT.